The clone carrying this T cell receptor beta chain was recorded a few times. This table comes from immunoSEQ multiplex PCR, and its TCRdb copy is limited to in-frame clones, with some not included. Among under 150,000 clones listed, 75% to 90% were seen once. The sample originates from a study of control samples from healthy donors and cancer patients. Sequencing input: PBMCs. The clonotype comes from a woman aged 45-59 years with colorectal cancer.

CDR3 protein: CAWRVDQGISPLHF. CDR3 DNA sequence: TGTGCCTGGAGGGTCGACCAGGGGATTTCACCCCTCCACTTT. The chain couples TRBV30 to TRBJ1-6; D might be TRBD1 (6 bases). Trimming pared 3 bases from V and 9 bases from J, leaving 15 bases between. Germline V CDR1 and CDR2: GTSNPN, SVGIG (reference sequence). CDR3 length: 14 residues.